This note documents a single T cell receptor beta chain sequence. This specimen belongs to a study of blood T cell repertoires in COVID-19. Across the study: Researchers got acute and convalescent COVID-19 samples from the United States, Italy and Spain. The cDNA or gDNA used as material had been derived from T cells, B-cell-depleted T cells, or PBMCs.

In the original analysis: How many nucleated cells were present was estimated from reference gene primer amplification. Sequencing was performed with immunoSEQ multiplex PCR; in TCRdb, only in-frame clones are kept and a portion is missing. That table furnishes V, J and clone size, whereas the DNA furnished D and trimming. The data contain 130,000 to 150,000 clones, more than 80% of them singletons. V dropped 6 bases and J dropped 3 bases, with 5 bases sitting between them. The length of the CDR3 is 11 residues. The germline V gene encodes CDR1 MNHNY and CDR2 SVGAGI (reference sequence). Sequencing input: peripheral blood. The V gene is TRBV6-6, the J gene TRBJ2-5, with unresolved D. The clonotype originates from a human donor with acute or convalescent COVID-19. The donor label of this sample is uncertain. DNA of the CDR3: TGTGCCAGCAGATCCGAAGAGACCCAGTACTTC. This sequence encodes CASRSEETQYF.